These T cell receptor beta chains were read from a single sample in a study of radiotherapy plus CTLA-4 blockade in lung cancer. TCRdb keeps only in-frame clones here, not all; method: immunoSEQ multiplex PCR. The profile covers roughly 54,000 clones, with roughly 81% appearing a single time and 4% to 5% taken by the ten largest. The specimen was peripheral blood, collected from a patient treated with radiotherapy plus ipilimumab. The receptors were sampled from a human donor with non-small cell lung cancer whose response to radiotherapy plus ipilimumab could not be evaluated. Both conserved end residues are part of each CDR3. A D gene is named only where the DNA matches it firmly. Size is omitted from some rows. Given values are once, few, many or a class for expanded clones.

cdr3_aa	cdr3_nt	clone_size	v_call	j_call	d_call
CASSPRTASTGELFF	TGTGCCAGCAGCCCCCGGACAGCTAGCACCGGGGAGCTGTTTTTT	.	TRBV28	TRBJ2-2	.
CASSPGTSGYEQYF	TGCGCCAGCAGTCCTGGGACTAGCGGTTACGAGCAGTACTTC	once	TRBV4-3	TRBJ2-7	TRBD2
CASSKPGRGRAEQPQHF	TGCGCCAGCTCCAAACCGGGCAGGGGCCGGGCGGAGCAGCCCCAGCATTTT	.	TRBV23-1	TRBJ1-5	.
CASSQRQSTDTQYF	TGTGCCAGCAGCCAAAGACAGAGCACAGATACGCAGTATTTT	.	TRBV5-8	TRBJ2-3	.
CASSFGTGAEQYF	TGTGCCAGCAGTTTTGGGACAGGGGCCGAGCAGTACTTC	.	TRBV28	TRBJ2-7	TRBD1
CASSLSPEHRGTQYF	TGCGCCAGCAGCTTAAGCCCGGAGCACAGGGGTACGCAGTATTTT	.	TRBV5-1	TRBJ2-3	TRBD1
CASSLKALYNEQFF	TGTGCCAGCAGCTTAAAAGCCTTATACAATGAGCAGTTCTTC	.	TRBV5-6	TRBJ2-1	.
CASTGSYEQYF	TGTGCCAGCACCGGTTCCTACGAGCAGTACTTC	few	TRBV6-5	TRBJ2-7	.
CASSFGRGPYNEQFF	TGTGCCAGCAGCTTTGGGAGAGGCCCCTACAATGAGCAGTTCTTC	.	TRBV7-8	TRBJ2-1	.
CASSLGGGGNEQFF	TGTGCCAGCAGCTTAGGGGGAGGGGGGAATGAGCAGTTCTTC	.	TRBV11-1	TRBJ2-1	.
CASSLAPTTSGRWSDTQYF	TGTGCCAGCAGCTTGGCCCCCACGACTAGCGGGAGGTGGTCAGATACGCAGTATTTT	.	TRBV5-6	TRBJ2-3	TRBD2
CASSDSLGADTQYF	TGTGCCAGCAGTGACTCGCTAGGGGCCGATACGCAGTATTTT	few	TRBV6-4	TRBJ2-3	.
CASSQVGQGHTEAFF	TGCGCCAGCAGCCAAGTGGGCCAGGGCCACACTGAAGCTTTCTTT	.	TRBV4-3	TRBJ1-1	.
CASSKREGLYEQYF	TGTGCCAGTAGTAAGCGGGAGGGGTTATACGAGCAGTACTTC	.	TRBV19	TRBJ2-7	TRBD2
CASSTRTGAVDTQYF	TGTGCCAGCAGTACCAGGACAGGGGCGGTAGATACGCAGTATTTT	once	TRBV28	TRBJ2-3	TRBD1
CASSPPANTGELFF	TGTGCCAGCAGCCCCCCAGCGAACACCGGGGAGCTGTTTTTT	few	TRBV5-4	TRBJ2-2	.
CASSLWGDSNSPLHF	TGTGCCAGCAGTTTGTGGGGGGACAGTAATTCACCCCTCCACTTT	.	TRBV6-6	TRBJ1-6	TRBD1
CSGAGNEQFF	TGCAGTGGCGCGGGTAATGAGCAGTTCTTC	.	TRBV20-1	TRBJ2-1	.
CASSRQVFTDTQYF	TGTGCCAGCAGTAGACAGGTTTTCACAGATACGCAGTATTTT	.	TRBV2	TRBJ2-3	.
CASSLGLASSYEQYF	TGTGCCAGCAGCTTAGGACTAGCGTCCTCCTACGAGCAGTACTTC	.	TRBV7-2	TRBJ2-7	TRBD2
CASSDRDNYGYTF	TGTGCCAGCAGCGACAGGGACAACTATGGCTACACCTTC	.	TRBV6-6	TRBJ1-2	TRBD1
CASSQDRSSGTVWTWMNTEAFF	TGTGCCAGCAGCCAAGATAGATCCTCCGGGACAGTATGGACCTGGATGAACACTGAAGCTTTCTTT	few	TRBV14	TRBJ1-1	TRBD1
CASTRQMTEDYPGGMGNEQFF	TGCGCCAGCACACGCCAAATGACAGAGGACTACCCAGGGGGAATGGGGAATGAGCAGTTCTTC	.	TRBV23-1	TRBJ2-1	.
CASSPGHLLNPYGYTF	TGTGCCAGCAGCCCGGGACACCTACTCAATCCCTATGGCTACACCTTC	.	TRBV7-2	TRBJ1-2	.
CASSHTATRADTEAFF	TGCGCCAGCAGCCACACCGCTACTAGGGCGGACACTGAAGCTTTCTTT	few	TRBV5-1	TRBJ1-1	.
CASSLGTEIYGYTF	TGTGCCAGTAGTTTGGGGACAGAAATCTATGGCTACACCTTC	.	TRBV19	TRBJ1-2	TRBD1
CAISEWGGETTEAFF	TGTGCCATCAGTGAGTGGGGGGGCGAGACCACTGAAGCTTTCTTT	.	TRBV10-3	TRBJ1-1	.
CASSHTTEFDQPQHF	TGCGCCAGCAGCCACACTACGGAATTTGACCAGCCCCAGCATTTT	.	TRBV5-1	TRBJ1-5	.
CASSLGGSSNQPQHF	TGTGCCAGCAGTTTAGGAGGGTCCAGCAATCAGCCCCAGCATTTT	.	TRBV28	TRBJ1-5	.
CASSQETGGRYEQYF	TGCGCCAGCAGCCAAGAAACAGGGGGCAGGTACGAGCAGTACTTC	.	TRBV4-1	TRBJ2-7	TRBD1
CASSLNRRHEQYF	TGTGCCAGCAGCTTAAACCGGAGACACGAGCAGTACTTC	.	TRBV7-2	TRBJ2-7	.
CASSQTGTAGGYTF	TGTGCCAGCAGCCAGACAGGGACAGCAGGAGGCTACACCTTC	.	TRBV4-2	TRBJ1-2	TRBD1
CASSLYRDTEAFF	TGTGCCAGCAGCCTATACAGGGATACTGAAGCTTTCTTT	.	TRBV4-2	TRBJ1-1	.
CASSNNHYEQYF	TGTGCCAGCAGCAACAACCATTACGAGCAGTACTTC	.	TRBV7-2	TRBJ2-7	.
CASSVSYTDTQYF	TGTGCCAGCAGTGTGTCTTACACAGATACGCAGTATTTT	.	TRBV2	TRBJ2-3	.
CASSPFGYEQYF	TGTGCCAGCAGCCCGTTCGGGTACGAGCAGTACTTC	.	TRBV7-6	TRBJ2-7	.
CASLTSDSYEQYF	TGTGCCAGCCTGACTAGCGACTCCTACGAGCAGTACTTC	.	TRBV6-6	TRBJ2-7	TRBD2
CASSPGRETQYF	TGTGCCAGCTCTCCAGGGCGAGAGACCCAGTACTTC	.	TRBV18	TRBJ2-5	.
CASSSYRTGISYEQYF	TGTGCCAGCAGCTCATATAGGACAGGAATCTCCTACGAGCAGTACTTC	.	TRBV28	TRBJ2-7	TRBD1
CASSRGIDTEAFF	TGTGCCAGCAGCAGGGGAATTGACACTGAAGCTTTCTTT	few	TRBV6-6	TRBJ1-1	.